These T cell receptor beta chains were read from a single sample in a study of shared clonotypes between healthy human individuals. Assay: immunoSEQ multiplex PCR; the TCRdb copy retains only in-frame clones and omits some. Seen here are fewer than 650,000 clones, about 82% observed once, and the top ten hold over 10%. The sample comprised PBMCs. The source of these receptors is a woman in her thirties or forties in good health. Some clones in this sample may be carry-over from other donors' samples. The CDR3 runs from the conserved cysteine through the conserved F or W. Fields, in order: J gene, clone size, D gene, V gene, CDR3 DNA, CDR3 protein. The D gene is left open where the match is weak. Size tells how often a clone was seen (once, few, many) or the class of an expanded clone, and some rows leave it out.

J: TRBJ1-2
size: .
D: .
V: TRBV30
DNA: TGTGCCTGGAGCGCGGGACGGTTCCTATCGTATGGCTACACCTTC
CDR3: CAWSAGRFLSYGYTF

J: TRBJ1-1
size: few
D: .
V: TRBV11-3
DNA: TGTGCCAGCAGCAAGCAGGAAAGCACTGAAGCTTTCTTT
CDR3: CASSKQESTEAFF

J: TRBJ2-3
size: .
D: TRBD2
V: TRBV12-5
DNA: TGTGCTAGTGGTTTGGTGCTCCCAGGGGCGGGAGGGACAGATACGCAGTATTTT
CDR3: CASGLVLPGAGGTDTQYF

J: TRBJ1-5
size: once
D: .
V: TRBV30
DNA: TGTGCCTGGAGTCCTTTGATCGGGGATCAGCCCCAGCATTTT
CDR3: CAWSPLIGDQPQHF

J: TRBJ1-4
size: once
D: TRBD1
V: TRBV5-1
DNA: TGCGCCAGCAGCGTTGACAGGGCTGAAAAACTGTTTTTT
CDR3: CASSVDRAEKLFF

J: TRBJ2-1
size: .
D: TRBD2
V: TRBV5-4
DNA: TGTGCCAGCAGCTTGGGTCGGGAGGGCCTCAATGAGCAGTTCTTC
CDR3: CASSLGREGLNEQFF

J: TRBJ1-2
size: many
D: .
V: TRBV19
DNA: TGTGCCAGTACCACGTCCCTTGGTTATGGCTACACCTTC
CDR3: CASTTSLGYGYTF

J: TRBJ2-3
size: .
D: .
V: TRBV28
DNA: TGTGCCAGCAGTTTCCCCCGTGAGGCTGTGCAGTATTTT
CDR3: CASSFPREAVQYF

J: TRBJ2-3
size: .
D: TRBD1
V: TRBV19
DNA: TGTGCCAGTAGTGGGTGGACAGGGGTTGGAGATACGCAGTATTTT
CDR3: CASSGWTGVGDTQYF

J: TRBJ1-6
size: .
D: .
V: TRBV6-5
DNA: TGTGCCAGCAGGCAAGGCCCTCCCCTCCACTTT
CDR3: CASRQGPPLHF

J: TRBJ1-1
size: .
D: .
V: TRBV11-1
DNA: TGTGCCAGCAGCTTAGGGGCAGGGTCGAACACTGAAGCTTTCTTT
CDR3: CASSLGAGSNTEAFF

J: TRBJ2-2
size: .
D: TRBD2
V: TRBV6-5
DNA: TGTGCCAGCAGTTACGAGCTAGCGGGGGACACCGGGGAGCTGTTTTTT
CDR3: CASSYELAGDTGELFF

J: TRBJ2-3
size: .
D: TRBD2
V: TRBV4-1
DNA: TGCGCCAGCAGCCAAGTTCGTCTAGCGGGGGCCACAGATACGCAGTATTTT
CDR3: CASSQVRLAGATDTQYF

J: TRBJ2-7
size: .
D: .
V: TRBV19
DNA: TGTGCCAGTAGTTCCCGGGCCGATGTCGTAACCCCGGGGGAGCAGTACTTC
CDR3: CASSSRADVVTPGEQYF

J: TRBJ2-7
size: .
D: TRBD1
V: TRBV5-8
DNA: TGTGCCAGCAGCCCCTTTCGACAGGGAGCGGACTTC
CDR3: CASSPFRQGADF

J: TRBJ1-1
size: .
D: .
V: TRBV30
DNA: TGTGCCTGGAGTGGTCAGGGGCACACTGAAGCTTTCTTT
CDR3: CAWSGQGHTEAFF

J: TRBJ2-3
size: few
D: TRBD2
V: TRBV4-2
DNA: TGTGCCAGCAGCCAACTTAGCGGGACCGATACGCAGTATTTT
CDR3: CASSQLSGTDTQYF

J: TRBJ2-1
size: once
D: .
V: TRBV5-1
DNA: TGCGCCAGCAGCAGCGATACAGGGGACTCTTACAATGAGCAGTTCTTC
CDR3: CASSSDTGDSYNEQFF

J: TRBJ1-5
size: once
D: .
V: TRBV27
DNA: TGTGCCAGCAGTACGGACAGTTATAGCAATCAGCCCCAGCATTTT
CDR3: CASSTDSYSNQPQHF

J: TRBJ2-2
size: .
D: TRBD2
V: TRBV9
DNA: TGTGCCAGCAGCGCAGGGACTAGCGGATACACCGGGGAGCTGTTTTTT
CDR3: CASSAGTSGYTGELFF

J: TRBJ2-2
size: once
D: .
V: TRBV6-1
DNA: TGTGCCATCAGGGTCGCGGGGTCCGGGGAGCTGTTTTTT
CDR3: CAIRVAGSGELFF

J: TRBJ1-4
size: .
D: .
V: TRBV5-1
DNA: TGCGCCAGCAGCTTGCTGCAGGGCGCCAATGAAAAACTGTTTTTT
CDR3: CASSLLQGANEKLFF

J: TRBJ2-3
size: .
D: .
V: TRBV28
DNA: TGTGCCAGCAGTTCCCCCGTGCGGGGTTTTTCAGATACGCAGTATTTT
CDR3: CASSSPVRGFSDTQYF

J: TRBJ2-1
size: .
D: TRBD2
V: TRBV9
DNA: TGTGCCAGCAGCGCCAGCGGGAGGTCCTACAATGAGCAGTTCTTC
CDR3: CASSASGRSYNEQFF

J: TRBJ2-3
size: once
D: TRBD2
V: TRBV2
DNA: TGTGCCAGCAGTGTTCGCGCGGGAGGGGGAGATACGCAGTATTTT
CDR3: CASSVRAGGGDTQYF

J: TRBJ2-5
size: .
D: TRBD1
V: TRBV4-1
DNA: TGCGCCAGCAGCCAGACAGGGCTTATTGGAGAGACCCAGTACTTC
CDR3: CASSQTGLIGETQYF

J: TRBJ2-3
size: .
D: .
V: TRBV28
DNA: TGTGCCAGCAGAGGGGGACCGGGTTTACATACGCAGTATTTT
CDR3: CASRGGPGLHTQYF

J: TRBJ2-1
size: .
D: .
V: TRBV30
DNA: TGTGCCTGGAGTATCCCCCAGGGCGGGTGGGCCTACAATGAGCAGTTCTTC
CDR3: CAWSIPQGGWAYNEQFF

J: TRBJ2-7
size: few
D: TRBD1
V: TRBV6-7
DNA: TGTGCCAGCAGCAACAGGGGTCCCTACGAGCAGTACTTC
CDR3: CASSNRGPYEQYF

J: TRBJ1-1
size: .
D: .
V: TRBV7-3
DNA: TGTGCCAGCAGCCGGGACAACATAAACACTGAAGCTTTCTTT
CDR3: CASSRDNINTEAFF

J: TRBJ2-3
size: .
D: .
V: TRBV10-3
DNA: TGTGCCATCAGTGATCTAAGAGCGGGCGAACACACAGATACGCAGTATTTT
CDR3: CAISDLRAGEHTDTQYF

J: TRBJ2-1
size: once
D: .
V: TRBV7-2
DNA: TGTGCCAGCAGCCTAAGCCTGGCCGAGGGCAATGATGAGCAGTTCTTC
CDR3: CASSLSLAEGNDEQFF

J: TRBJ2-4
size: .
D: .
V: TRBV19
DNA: TGTGCCAGTAGTATAGTGGGAACCAAAAACATTCAGTACTTC
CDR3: CASSIVGTKNIQYF

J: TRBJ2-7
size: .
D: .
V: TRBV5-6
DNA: TGTGCCAGCAGCTTGGAGGCGGGGCTCTCCTACGAGCAGTACTTC
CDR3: CASSLEAGLSYEQYF

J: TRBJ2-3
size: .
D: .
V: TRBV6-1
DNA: TGTGCCAGCAGAATTACAGGGCCAGATACGCAGTATTTT
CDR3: CASRITGPDTQYF

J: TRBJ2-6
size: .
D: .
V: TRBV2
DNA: TGTGCCAGCAGAGGGCCTGGGGCCAACGTCCTGACTTTC
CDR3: CASRGPGANVLTF

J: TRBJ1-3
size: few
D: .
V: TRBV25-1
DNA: TGTGCCGGAGCGGGGGACGGAAACACCATATATTTT
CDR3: CAGAGDGNTIYF

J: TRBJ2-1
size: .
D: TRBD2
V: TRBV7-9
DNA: TGTGCCAGCAGCTTCGACGGGACTAGCGGGAGGGCCAGGCGGTTCTTC
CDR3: CASSFDGTSGRARRFF

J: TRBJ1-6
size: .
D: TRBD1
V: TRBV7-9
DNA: TGTGCCAGCAGCTTGGAGGGACAGAATTCACCCCTCCACTTT
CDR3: CASSLEGQNSPLHF

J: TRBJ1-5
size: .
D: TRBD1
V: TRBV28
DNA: TGTGCCAGCAGCCCCCGAAGTTCCCTTACAGGGGGCAGGTGGAATCAGCCCCAGCATTTT
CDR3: CASSPRSSLTGGRWNQPQHF

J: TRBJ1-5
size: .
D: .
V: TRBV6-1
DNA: TGTGCCAGCAACTCATTGCTGTCAAACCAGCCCCAGCATTTT
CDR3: CASNSLLSNQPQHF

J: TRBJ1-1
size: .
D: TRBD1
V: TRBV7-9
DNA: TGTGCCAGCAGCTTAGCACAGGGGGCGGCGTGGACTGAAGCTTTCTTT
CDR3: CASSLAQGAAWTEAFF

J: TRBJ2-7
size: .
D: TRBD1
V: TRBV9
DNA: TGTGCCAGCAGCGTAGACGGGACAGCCTACGAGCAGTACTTC
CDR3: CASSVDGTAYEQYF

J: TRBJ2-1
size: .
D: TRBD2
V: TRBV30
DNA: TGTGCCTGGAGTGCACTAGCGGGAGGGTATGAGCAGTTCTTC
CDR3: CAWSALAGGYEQFF

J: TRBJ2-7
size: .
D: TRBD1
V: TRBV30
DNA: TGTGCCTGGAGCCCAGACAGGGGGCGCTCCTACGAGCAGTACTTC
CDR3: CAWSPDRGRSYEQYF

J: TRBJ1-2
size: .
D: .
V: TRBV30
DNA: TGTGCCTGGAGTGCCTACTCTTATGGCTACACCTTC
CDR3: CAWSAYSYGYTF

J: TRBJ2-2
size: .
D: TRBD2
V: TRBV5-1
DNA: TGCGCCAGCAGCTGGTCGACTAGCGGTTCGAACACCGGGGAGCTGTTTTTT
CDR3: CASSWSTSGSNTGELFF

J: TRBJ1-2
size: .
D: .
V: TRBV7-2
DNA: TGTGCCAGCAGCTTAGCTTGGCCGACGGATGGCTACACCTTC
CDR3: CASSLAWPTDGYTF